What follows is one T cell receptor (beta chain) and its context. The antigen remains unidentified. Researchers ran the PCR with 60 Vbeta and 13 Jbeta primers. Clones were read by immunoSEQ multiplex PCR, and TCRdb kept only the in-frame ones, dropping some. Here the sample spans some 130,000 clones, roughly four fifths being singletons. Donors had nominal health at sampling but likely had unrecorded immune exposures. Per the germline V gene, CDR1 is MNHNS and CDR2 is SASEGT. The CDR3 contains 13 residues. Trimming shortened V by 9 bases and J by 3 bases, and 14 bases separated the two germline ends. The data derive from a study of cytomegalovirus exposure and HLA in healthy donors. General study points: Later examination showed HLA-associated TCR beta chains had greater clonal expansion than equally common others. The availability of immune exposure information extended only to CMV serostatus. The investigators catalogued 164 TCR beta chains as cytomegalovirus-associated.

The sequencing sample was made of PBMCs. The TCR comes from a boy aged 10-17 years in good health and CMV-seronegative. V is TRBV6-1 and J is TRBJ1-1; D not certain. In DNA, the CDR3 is TGTGCCAGTACCGGGAGGGTGGACACTGAAGCTTTCTTT. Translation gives CASTGRVDTEAFF.